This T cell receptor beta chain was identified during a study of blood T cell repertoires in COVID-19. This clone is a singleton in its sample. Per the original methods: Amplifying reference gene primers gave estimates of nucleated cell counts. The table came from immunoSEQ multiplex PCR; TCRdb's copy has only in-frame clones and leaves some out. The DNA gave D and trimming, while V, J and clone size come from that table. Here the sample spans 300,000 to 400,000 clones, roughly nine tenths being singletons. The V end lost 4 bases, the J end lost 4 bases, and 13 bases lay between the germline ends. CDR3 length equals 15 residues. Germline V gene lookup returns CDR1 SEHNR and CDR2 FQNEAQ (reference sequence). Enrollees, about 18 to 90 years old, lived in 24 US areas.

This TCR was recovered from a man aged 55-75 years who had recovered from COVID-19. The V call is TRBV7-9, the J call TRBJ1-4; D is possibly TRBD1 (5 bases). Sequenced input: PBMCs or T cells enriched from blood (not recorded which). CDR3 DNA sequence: TGTGCCAGCAGCTGGTCGACAGCAAATAATGAAAAACTGTTTTTT. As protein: CASSWSTANNEKLFF.